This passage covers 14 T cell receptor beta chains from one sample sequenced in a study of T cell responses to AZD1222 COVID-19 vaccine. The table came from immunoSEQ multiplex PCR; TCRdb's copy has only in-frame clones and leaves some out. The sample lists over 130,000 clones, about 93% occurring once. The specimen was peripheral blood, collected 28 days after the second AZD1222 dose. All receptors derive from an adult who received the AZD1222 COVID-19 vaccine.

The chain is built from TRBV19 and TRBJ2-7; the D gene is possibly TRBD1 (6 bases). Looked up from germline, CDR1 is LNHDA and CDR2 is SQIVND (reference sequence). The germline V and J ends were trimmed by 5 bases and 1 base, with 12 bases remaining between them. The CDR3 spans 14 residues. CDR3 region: CASSPNRDSYEQYF. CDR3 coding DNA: TGTGCCAGTAGTCCGAACAGGGATTCCTACGAGCAGTACTTC.

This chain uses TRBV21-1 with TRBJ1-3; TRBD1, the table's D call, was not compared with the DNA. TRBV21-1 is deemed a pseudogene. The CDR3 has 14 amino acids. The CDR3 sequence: CASRRGGAGNTIYF. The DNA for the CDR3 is TGTGCCAGCAGACGAGGGGGTGCTGGAAACACCATATATTTT.

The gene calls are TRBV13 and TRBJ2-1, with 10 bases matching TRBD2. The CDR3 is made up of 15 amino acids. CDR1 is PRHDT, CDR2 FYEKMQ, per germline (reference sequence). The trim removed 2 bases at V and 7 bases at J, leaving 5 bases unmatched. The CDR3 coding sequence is TGTGCCAGCAGCTTACAAGCGGGAGGGCGGAATGAGCAGTTCTTC. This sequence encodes CASSLQAGGRNEQFF. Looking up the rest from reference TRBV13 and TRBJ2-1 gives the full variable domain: AAGVIQSPRHLIKEKRETATLKCYPIPRHDTVYWYQQGPGQDPQFLISFYEKMQSDKGSIPDRFSAQQFSDYHSELNMSSLELGDSALYFCASSLQAGGRNEQFFGPGTRLTVL.

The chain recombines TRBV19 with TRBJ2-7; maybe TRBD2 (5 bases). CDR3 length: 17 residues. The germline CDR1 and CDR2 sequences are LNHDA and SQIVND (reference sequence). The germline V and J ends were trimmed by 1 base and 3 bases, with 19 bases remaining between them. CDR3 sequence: CASSIALRAHGGYEQYF. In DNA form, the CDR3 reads TGTGCCAGTAGTATAGCGCTCCGGGCCCATGGAGGCTACGAGCAGTACTTC.

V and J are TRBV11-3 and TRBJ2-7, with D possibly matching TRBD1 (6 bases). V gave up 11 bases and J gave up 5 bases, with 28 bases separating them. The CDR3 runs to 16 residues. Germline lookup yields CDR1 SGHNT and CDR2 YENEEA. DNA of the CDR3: TGTGCCCGCCAATCCGGGACAAGAGTCTCCCCAGACGAGCAGTACTTC. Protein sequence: CARQSGTRVSPDEQYF.

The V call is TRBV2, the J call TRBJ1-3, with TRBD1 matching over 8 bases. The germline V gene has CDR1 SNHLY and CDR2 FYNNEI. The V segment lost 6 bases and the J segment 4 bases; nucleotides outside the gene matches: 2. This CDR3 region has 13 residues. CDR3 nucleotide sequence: TGTGCCAGCAGCCGGGACAGGGGAAACACCATATATTTT. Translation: CASSRDRGNTIYF.

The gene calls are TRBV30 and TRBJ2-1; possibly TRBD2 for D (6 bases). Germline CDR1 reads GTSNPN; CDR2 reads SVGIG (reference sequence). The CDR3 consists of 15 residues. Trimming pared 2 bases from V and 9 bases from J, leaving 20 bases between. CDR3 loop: CAWSRGSEDGGEQFF. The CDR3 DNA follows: TGTGCCTGGAGTAGGGGTAGCGAAGACGGGGGTGAGCAGTTCTTC.

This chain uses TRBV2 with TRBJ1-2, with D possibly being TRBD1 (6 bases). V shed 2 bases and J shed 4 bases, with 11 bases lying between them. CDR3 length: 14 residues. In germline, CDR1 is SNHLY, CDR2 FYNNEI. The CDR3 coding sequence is TGTGCCAGCAGTGAAATGGGGGGCAGCTATGGCTACACCTTC. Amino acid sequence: CASSEMGGSYGYTF. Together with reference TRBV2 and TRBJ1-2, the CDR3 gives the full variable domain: EPEVTQTPSHQVTQMGQEVILRCVPISNHLYFYWYRQILGQKVEFLVSFYNNEISEKSEIFDDQFSVERPDGSNFTLKIRSTKLEDSAMYFCASSEMGGSYGYTFGSGTRLTVV.

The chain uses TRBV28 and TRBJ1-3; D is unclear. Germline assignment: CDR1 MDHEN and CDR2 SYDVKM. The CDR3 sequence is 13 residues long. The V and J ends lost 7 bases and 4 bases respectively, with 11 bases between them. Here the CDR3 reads CASKWVSGNTIYF. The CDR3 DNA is TGTGCCAGCAAGTGGGTTAGCGGAAACACCATATATTTT. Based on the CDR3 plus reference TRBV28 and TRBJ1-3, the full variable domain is DVKVTQSSRYLVKRTGEKVFLECVQDMDHENMFWYRQDPGLGLRLIYFSYDVKMKEKGDIPEGYSVSREKKERFSLILESASTNQTSMYLCASKWVSGNTIYFGEGSWLTVV.

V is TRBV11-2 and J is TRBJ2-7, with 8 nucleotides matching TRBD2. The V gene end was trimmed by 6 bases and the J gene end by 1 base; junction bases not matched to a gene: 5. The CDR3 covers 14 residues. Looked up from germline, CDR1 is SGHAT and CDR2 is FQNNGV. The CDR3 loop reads CASRAPGGSYEQYF. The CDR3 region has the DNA TGTGCCAGCAGAGCCCCGGGGGGGTCCTACGAGCAGTACTTC.

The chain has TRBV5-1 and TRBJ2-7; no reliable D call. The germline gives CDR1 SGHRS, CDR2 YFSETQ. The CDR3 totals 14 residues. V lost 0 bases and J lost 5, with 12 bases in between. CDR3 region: CASSLDGRLHEQYF. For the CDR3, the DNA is TGCGCCAGCAGCTTGGACGGCAGATTGCACGAGCAGTACTTC. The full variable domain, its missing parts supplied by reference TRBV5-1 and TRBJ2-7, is KAGVTQTPRYLIKTRGQQVTLSCSPISGHRSVSWYQQTPGQGLQFLFEYFSETQRNKGNFPGRFSGRQFSNSRSEMNVSTLELGDSALYLCASSLDGRLHEQYFGPGTRLTVT.

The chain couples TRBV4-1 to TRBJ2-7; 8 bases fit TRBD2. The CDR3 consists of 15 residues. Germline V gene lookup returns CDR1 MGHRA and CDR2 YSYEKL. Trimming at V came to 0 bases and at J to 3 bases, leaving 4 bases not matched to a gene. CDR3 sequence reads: CASSQESGSDYEQYF. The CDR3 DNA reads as TGCGCCAGCAGCCAAGAGAGCGGGAGCGACTACGAGCAGTACTTC.

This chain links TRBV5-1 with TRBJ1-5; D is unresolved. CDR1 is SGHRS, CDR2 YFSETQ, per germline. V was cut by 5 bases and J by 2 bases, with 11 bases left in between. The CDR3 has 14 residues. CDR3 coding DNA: TGCGCCAGCAGTGAGGGTGGAGGCAATCAGCCCCAGCATTTT. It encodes CASSEGGGNQPQHF.

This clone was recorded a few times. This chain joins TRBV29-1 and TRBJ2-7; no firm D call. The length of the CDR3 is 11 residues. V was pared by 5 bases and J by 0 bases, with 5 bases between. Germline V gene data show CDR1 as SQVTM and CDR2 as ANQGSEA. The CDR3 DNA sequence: TGCAGCGTTTTGGGCTCCTACGAGCAGTACTTC. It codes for CSVLGSYEQYF.